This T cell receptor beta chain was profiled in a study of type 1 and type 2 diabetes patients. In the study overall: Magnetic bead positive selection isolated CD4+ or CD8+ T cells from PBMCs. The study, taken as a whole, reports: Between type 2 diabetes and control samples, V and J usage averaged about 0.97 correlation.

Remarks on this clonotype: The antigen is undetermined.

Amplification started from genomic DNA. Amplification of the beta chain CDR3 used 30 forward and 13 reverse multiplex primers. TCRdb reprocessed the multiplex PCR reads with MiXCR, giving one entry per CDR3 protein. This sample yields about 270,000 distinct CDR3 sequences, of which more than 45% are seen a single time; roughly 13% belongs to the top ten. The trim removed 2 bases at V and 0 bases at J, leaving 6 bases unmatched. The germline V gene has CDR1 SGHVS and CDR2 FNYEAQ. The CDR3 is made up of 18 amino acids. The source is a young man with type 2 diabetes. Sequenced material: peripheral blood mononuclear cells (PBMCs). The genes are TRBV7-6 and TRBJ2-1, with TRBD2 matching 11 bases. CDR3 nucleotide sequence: TGTGCCAGCAGCTTAAACCCTAGCGGGGGGACCTCCTACAATGAGCAGTTCTTC. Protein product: CASSLNPSGGTSYNEQFF.